This TCR beta chain was identified in a study of cytomegalovirus exposure and HLA in healthy donors (dated by TCRdb to 2016 to 2017). General notes on the study: The roughly 700 repertoires of the first cohort and the 120 or so validation repertoires were produced on the same platform, according to a later analysis. The study was designed to test whether signatures of past pathogen exposure could be identified by cataloging public T cell receptors. A separate validation cohort of some 130 different subjects was used in addition to the approximately 640-subject first cohort. High-throughput TCR immunosequencing, statistical association of individual TCRs with disease status, and machine learning were combined to predict cytomegalovirus infection status. Summary of the overall study and its limitations: While some public TCRs were present in many individuals, most TCR sequences turned up only very rarely across donors. A later analysis lacked HLA typing for the validation cohort, so it scored co-occurrence in that cohort across all 120 or so repertoires. In the study, roughly 160 TCR beta chains were listed as associated with cytomegalovirus. A later analysis found that TCRs clustered in the first cohort also tended to co-occur in the 100 to 150 validation repertoires, with more than 90% of cluster scores above 0. The authors suggested that the approach could potentially be extended to other disease states and immunological phenotypes. A few of the identified cytomegalovirus-associated TCR beta chains were confirmed in vitro to be specific for cytomegalovirus antigens. The classifier was reported to diagnose cytomegalovirus status with high specificity and sensitivity in both the original and validation cohorts.

The CDR3 spans 12 residues, from the cysteine through the phenylalanine. The entry retains the CDR3 DNA only, 36 bases that are in frame from base 1. The V and J ends are trimmed by 8 bases and 0 bases, leaving 8 bases between them. The germline V gene encodes CDR1 SQVTM and CDR2 ANQGSEA. Library preparation used the immunoSEQ multiplex PCR assay. Concerning the study's data processing: A statistical classification framework was built for diagnosing cytomegalovirus status from the catalog of TCR beta chain sequences. TCRdb limited this immuneACCESS table to in-frame rearrangements with V and J called. A share of clones is missing; checked studies link under half to unresolved V genes, and the rest is unexplained. The D gene and trimming were derived from the DNA, and the V and J assignments and clone size from that table. This sample comprises 150,000 to 200,000 clones, approximately 80% of them detected only once. The biggest ten clones account for roughly 7% of the sample.

In regard to this clone: What this receptor recognizes is not known. No qualities accompany the bases; no much larger clone lies one base away.

The donors belonged to the validation cohort of about 120 subjects, which was separate from the approximately 660-subject first cohort. This TCR derives from a man aged 18 to 30 in good health and CMV-seropositive. The rearranged segments are TRBV29-1 and TRBJ2-4; TRBD1 could be the D gene, as 6 bases match. The sample comprised PBMCs. The bases read TGCAGCCAGGGGAGAGCCAAAAACATTCAGTACTTC. Its coded protein is CSQGRAKNIQYF.